What follows are 32 T cell receptor beta chains derived from one specimen sequenced in a study of blood T cell repertoires in COVID-19. TCRdb's copy holds only in-frame clones and misses some; the assay was immunoSEQ multiplex PCR. Of 100,000 to 120,000 clones in the sample, about 80% were seen once. Sequenced material: peripheral blood. These receptors all come from a woman of 80 years or more with active or convalescent COVID-19.

The rearrangement links TRBV7-9 to TRBJ1-2, with a possible D match to TRBD1 (6 bases). The germline CDR1 and CDR2 sequences are SEHNR and FQNEAQ (reference sequence). This CDR3 spans 15 amino acids. V lost 4 bases and J 0 bases, leaving 12 bases between the germline ends. CDR3 DNA sequence: TGTGCCAGCAGCTCACAGGGTCACCCTAACTATGGCTACACCTTC. Translation gives CASSSQGHPNYGYTF.

The gene calls are TRBV28 and TRBJ2-1, with D maybe TRBD1 (5 bases). The CDR3 loop spans 10 amino acids. Germline V CDR1 and CDR2: MDHEN, SYDVKM. V lost 5 bases to trimming and J lost 13 bases, with 9 bases between them. This CDR3 is CASSAREQFF. The CDR3, as DNA: TGTGCCAGCAGTGCCAGGGAACAGTTCTTC.

This clone has just one count. CDR3 sequence reads: CASAGTGENEQFF. The DNA of the CDR3 is TGTGCCAGCGCCGGGACAGGGGAGAATGAGCAGTTCTTC. This chain links TRBV18 with TRBJ2-1; TRBD1 agrees at 10 bases. Germline values: CDR1 KGHSH, CDR2 LQKENI. Germline trimming cut 8 bases from V and 7 bases from J; bases unmatched to any gene: 5. The CDR3 has 13 amino acids.

This rearrangement joins TRBV19 to TRBJ2-7, with 8 bases lining up with TRBD1. The CDR3 spans 18 residues. With V trimmed by 10 bases and J by 4 bases, 24 bases remained unmatched. Germline loops: CDR1 LNHDA, CDR2 SQIVND (reference sequence). The CDR3 reads CATQATGQGAAGIYEQYF. CDR3 coding DNA: TGTGCCACCCAGGCGACGGGGCAGGGGGCGGCGGGAATTTACGAGCAGTACTTC. Looking up the rest from reference TRBV19 and TRBJ2-7 gives the full variable domain: DGGITQSPKYLFRKEGQNVTLSCEQNLNHDAMYWYRQDPGQGLRLIYYSQIVNDFQKGDIAEGYSVSREKKESFPLTVTSAQKNPTAFYLCATQATGQGAAGIYEQYFGPGTRLTVT.

The chain joins TRBV4-2 to TRBJ2-7; TRBD2 aligns across 9 bases. With V trimmed by 1 base and J by 5 bases, 9 bases remained unmatched. Germline assignment: CDR1 LGHNA and CDR2 YNFKEQ. This CDR3 has 16 residues. The CDR3 loop reads CASSQVDSGRGDEQYF. The CDR3 coding sequence is TGTGCCAGCAGCCAAGTCGATAGCGGGAGAGGGGACGAGCAGTACTTC.

The rearrangement uses TRBV19 and TRBJ1-2; TRBD1 matches at 10 bases. Germline lookup yields CDR1 LNHDA and CDR2 SQIVND (reference sequence). V gave up 4 bases and J gave up 5 bases; unmatched junction bases: 10. The CDR3 covers 16 residues. The CDR3 loop reads CASSTLVQDRGYGYTF. The CDR3 nucleotides read TGTGCCAGTAGTACCCTAGTCCAGGACAGGGGGTATGGCTACACCTTC.

CDR3: CASSLPTSGNNEQFF. CDR3 bases: TGTGCCAGCAGCTTGCCGACTAGCGGGAACAATGAGCAGTTCTTC. J is TRBJ2-1 and V is TRBV5-4; 11 positions agree with TRBD2. The CDR3 consists of 15 residues. Germline V gene sequence: CDR1 SGHNT, CDR2 YYREEE (reference sequence). After removal of 1 base from V and 5 bases from J, the junction contained 2 bases not matched to a gene.

This chain joins TRBV10-3 and TRBJ2-7; 9 nucleotides match TRBD1. CDR1 and CDR2 (germline): ENHRY, SYGVKD. Losses at the gene ends were 4 bases for V and 1 base for J; bases not matched to a gene: 2. This CDR3 contains 14 residues. The CDR3 is CAISVGQGSYEQYF. CDR3 DNA: TGTGCCATCAGTGTCGGACAGGGGTCCTACGAGCAGTACTTC.

The chain combines TRBV2 with TRBJ1-3; no clear D gene. V lost 7 bases and J lost 11, with 21 bases in between. Germline loops: CDR1 SNHLY, CDR2 FYNNEI. This CDR3 is built from 14 residues. The CDR3 loop is CASIREETGAPIYF. In DNA, the CDR3 is TGTGCCAGCATTCGAGAAGAAACTGGAGCCCCCATATATTTT.

J is TRBJ2-7 and V is TRBV7-2; TRBD2 agrees at 16 bases. The CDR3 loop spans 16 amino acids. Losses at the gene ends were 5 bases for V and 9 bases for J; bases not matched to a gene: 10. Looked up from germline, CDR1 is SGHTA and CDR2 is FQGNSA. CDR3 protein: CASSHLTGTSGRVQYF. The CDR3 nucleotides read TGTGCCAGCAGCCATTTGACCGGGACTAGCGGGAGGGTGCAGTACTTC.

The chain joins TRBV2 to TRBJ2-2; D gene uncertain. The V gene's germline CDR1 is SNHLY and CDR2 FYNNEI. The CDR3 totals 13 residues. Trimming pared 7 bases from V and 5 bases from J, leaving 11 bases between. The CDR3 coding sequence is TGTGCCAGCAACAAAATACCAACCGGGGAGCTGTTTTTT. It encodes CASNKIPTGELFF.

This chain connects TRBV7-2 to TRBJ2-1, with 7 positions matching TRBD1. The V and J ends lost 7 bases and 6 bases, in that order; junction bases with no gene match: 15. Germline CDR1 reads SGHTA; CDR2 reads FQGNSA. The CDR3 length is 16 residues. The CDR3 is CASKRDRVQGGNEQFF. Written as DNA, the CDR3 is TGTGCCAGCAAGCGAGACAGGGTCCAAGGGGGCAATGAGCAGTTCTTC.

The chain joins TRBV27 to TRBJ2-7; 7 nucleotides match TRBD1. The V and J ends lost 6 bases and 1 base, in that order; junction bases with no gene match: 6. CDR3 size: 14 residues. Germline V gene data show CDR1 as MNHEY and CDR2 as SMNVEV (reference sequence). Here the CDR3 reads CASSRQGASYEQYF. The DNA for the CDR3 is TGTGCCAGCAGCCGACAGGGTGCGTCCTACGAGCAGTACTTC.

The chain couples TRBV29-1 to TRBJ1-2; D gene ambiguous. V shed 4 bases and J shed 4 bases, with 7 bases lying between them. CDR3 size: 11 residues. Per the germline V gene, CDR1 is SQVTM and CDR2 is ANQGSEA. The CDR3 coding sequence is TGCAGCGTTGTCGACACCTATGGCTACACCTTC. Its translation: CSVVDTYGYTF.

The V gene is TRBV15, the J gene TRBJ1-2, with D unclear. V shed 0 bases and J shed 3 bases, with 8 bases lying between them. The CDR3 consists of 14 residues. Per germline, CDR1 LNHNV and CDR2 YYDKDF (reference sequence). CDR3: CATSRDIVYYGYTF. The CDR3 DNA reads as TGTGCCACCAGCAGAGATATAGTCTACTATGGCTACACCTTC. The whole variable domain, filled in from reference TRBV15 and TRBJ1-2, reads DAMVIQNPRYQVTQFGKPVTLSCSQTLNHNVMYWYQQKSSQAPKLLFHYYDKDFNNEADTPDNFQSRRPNTSFCFLDIRSPGLGDTAMYLCATSRDIVYYGYTFGSGTRLTVV.

The chain uses TRBV6-5 and TRBJ2-1; no firm D call. The CDR3 extends over 13 amino acids. Trimming took off 6 bases at V and 5 bases at J, with 11 bases between the two ends. CDR1 is MNHEY and CDR2 is SVGAGI in the germline V gene. DNA of the CDR3: TGTGCCAGCAGGAAACCCCTAAACAATGAGCAGTTCTTC. Its protein is CASRKPLNNEQFF.

This clone was found a few times. The rearrangement joins TRBV7-6 to TRBJ2-3; D is possibly TRBD2 (5 bases). In germline, CDR1 is SGHVS, CDR2 FNYEAQ. The V end lost 0 bases, the J end lost 0 bases, and 10 bases lay between the germline ends. The CDR3 is made up of 16 amino acids. The CDR3 DNA sequence: TGTGCCAGCAGCTTAGCCACCCGGGGAAGCACAGATACGCAGTATTTT. It codes for CASSLATRGSTDTQYF. The variable domain in full, completed from reference TRBV7-6 and TRBJ2-3, reads GAGVSQSPRYKVTKRGQDVALRCDPISGHVSLYWYRQALGQGPEFLTYFNYEAQQDKSGLPNDRFSAERPEGSISTLTIQRTEQRDSAMYRCASSLATRGSTDTQYFGPGTRLTVL.

The rearrangement uses TRBV10-3 and TRBJ1-5; TRBD1 agrees at 7 bases. This CDR3 has 13 amino acids. Trimming removed 11 bases from V and 1 base from J; junction bases left unmatched: 5. CDR1 and CDR2 from the germline V gene are ENHRY and SYGVKD. The DNA for the CDR3 is TGTGCCGTTCAGGGGGGAAGCAATCAGCCCCAGCATTTT. It translates to CAVQGGSNQPQHF.

V is TRBV19 and J is TRBJ1-5, with TRBD1 matching over 9 bases. This CDR3 comprises 18 residues. Germline V gene sequence: CDR1 LNHDA, CDR2 SQIVND (reference sequence). J was trimmed by 0 bases and V by 5 bases; bases with no gene match: 11. CDR3 amino acids: CASSETGGTRYSNQPQHF. For the CDR3, the DNA is TGTGCCAGTAGTGAGACAGGGGGGACCAGATATAGCAATCAGCCCCAGCATTTT.

V usage is TRBV19 and J usage is TRBJ2-5, with TRBD2 as a possible D gene (5 bases). The V gene's germline CDR1 is LNHDA and CDR2 SQIVND (reference sequence). Deletions cut 5 bases from V and 0 bases from J, with 10 bases between. This CDR3 spans 14 amino acids. CDR3 in amino acids: CASSSWGDQETQYF. CDR3 nucleotides: TGTGCCAGTAGTTCTTGGGGAGACCAAGAGACCCAGTACTTC.

The V gene is TRBV2, the J gene TRBJ2-7; D is undetermined. CDR1 and CDR2 from the germline V gene are SNHLY and FYNNEI. Trimming removed 4 bases from V and 6 bases from J, with 10 bases in between. The CDR3 has 12 residues. The CDR3 DNA reads as TGTGCCAGCAGTGTGCGATTTTTCGAGCAGTACTTC. This gives the protein CASSVRFFEQYF.

The genes are TRBV2 and TRBJ1-6, with no clear D. The germline V gene encodes CDR1 SNHLY and CDR2 FYNNEI. Between the trimmed V and J ends, which lost 6 bases and 0 bases, there was a span of 21 bases. The CDR3 has 19 amino acids. DNA for the CDR3: TGTGCCAGCAGGACGAGCCGGACTGCATCGAGCTCCTATAATTCACCCCTCCACTTT. Its protein is CASRTSRTASSSYNSPLHF.

The chain couples TRBV29-1 to TRBJ1-5, with D maybe TRBD1 (6 bases). The germline V gene has CDR1 SQVTM and CDR2 ANQGSEA. V lost 4 bases, J lost 5 bases, and 24 bases lay in between. CDR3 length equals 17 residues. CDR3 in DNA: TGCAGCGTTGTCATCAAGGACAGCCCGTTCTGGGATCAGCCCCAGCATTTT. Protein product: CSVVIKDSPFWDQPQHF. The whole variable domain, filled in from reference TRBV29-1 and TRBJ1-5, reads SAVISQKPSRDICQRGTSLTIQCQVDSQVTMMFWYRQQPGQSLTLIATANQGSEATYESGFVIDKFPISRPNLTFSTLTVSNMSPEDSSIYLCSVVIKDSPFWDQPQHFGDGTRLSIL.

The J gene is TRBJ2-7, the V gene TRBV6-5; possible D gene TRBD2, 6 bases. The ends were cut back, 6 bases at V and 3 bases at J, with 15 bases in the middle. The CDR3 length is 14 residues. Germline CDR1 reads MNHEY; CDR2 reads SVGAGI. CDR3 DNA: TGTGCCAGCAGAAGAAGCGGGCCTCTCTACGAGCAGTACTTC. Translated, it gives CASRRSGPLYEQYF.

DNA of the CDR3: TGTGCCAGCAGCCTCCTGGGACTAGTTAGCACAGATACGCAGTATTTT. This translates into CASSLLGLVSTDTQYF. V usage is TRBV7-2 and J usage is TRBJ2-3; 8 nucleotides match TRBD2. This CDR3 comprises 16 residues. Germline lookup yields CDR1 SGHTA and CDR2 FQGNSA. V dropped 5 bases and J dropped 0; count of bases not matched to a gene: 7.

The chain employs TRBV6-1 and TRBJ2-5, with 7 nucleotides matching TRBD1. The V gene end was trimmed by 0 bases and the J gene end by 5 bases; junction bases not matched to a gene: 9. CDR1 MNHNS and CDR2 SASEGT come from the germline V gene. The CDR3 covers 16 residues. For the CDR3, the DNA is TGTGCCAGCAGTGAAGCGTGGCAGGGGGTTACCGAGACCCAGTACTTC. Translation: CASSEAWQGVTETQYF.

The CDR3 loop is CASSIVSGSEAFF. The DNA for the CDR3 is TGTGCCAGTAGTATAGTATCAGGATCTGAAGCTTTCTTT. V usage is TRBV19 and J usage is TRBJ1-1; no reliable D call. V was shortened by 1 base and J by 6 bases, with 9 bases between the two germline ends. The CDR3 is 13 amino acids. Germline CDR1 is LNHDA and CDR2 is SQIVND (reference sequence).

This sequence joins TRBV5-8 and TRBJ2-7, with D possibly matching TRBD2 (5 bases). V gave up 2 bases and J gave up 0 bases, with 9 bases separating them. The CDR3 contains 14 residues. Per the germline V gene, CDR1 is SGHTS and CDR2 is YDEGEE. CDR3 in amino acids: CASSFAGASYEQYF. CDR3 sequence (DNA): TGTGCCAGCAGCTTTGCGGGTGCCTCCTACGAGCAGTACTTC.

This clone was counted once. In DNA form, the CDR3 reads TGTGCCAGTAGTATTGGAAGCGGGAGGGTCTACGAGCAGTACTTC. Translated, it gives CASSIGSGRVYEQYF. The J gene is TRBJ2-7, the V gene TRBV19; 10 bases are shared with TRBD2. V gave up 3 bases and J gave up 3 bases; unmatched junction bases: 5. Looked up from germline, CDR1 is LNHDA and CDR2 is SQIVND (reference sequence). This CDR3 spans 15 amino acids.

This clone was seen only once. This chain joins TRBV4-3 and TRBJ1-4, with no clear D. The V and J ends lost 0 bases and 3 bases respectively, with 11 bases between them. The CDR3 runs 16 residues. In germline, CDR1 is LGHNA, CDR2 YSLEER. The CDR3 sequence: CASSQEGSAPNEKLFF. In DNA, the CDR3 is TGCGCCAGCAGCCAAGAGGGGAGCGCTCCTAATGAAAAACTGTTTTTT.

CDR3 nucleotides: TGCGCCAGCAGCGGGACTAGAGGGAAAGAGACCCAGTACTTC. Translating it yields CASSGTRGKETQYF. The chain is built from TRBV5-1 and TRBJ2-5; 8 bases are a match to TRBD2. Germline CDR1 SGHRS, CDR2 YFSETQ. There are 14 residues in the CDR3. V gave up 4 bases and J gave up 3 bases; unmatched junction bases: 5.

J is TRBJ2-1 and V is TRBV7-3, with 7 bases that match TRBD2. Germline CDR1 reads SGHTA; CDR2 reads FQGTGA. V gave up 3 bases and J gave up 1 base; unmatched junction bases: 3. The CDR3 runs 15 residues. CDR3 bases: TGTGCCAGCAGCTTCTCTAGCGGTTCCTACAATGAGCAGTTCTTC. Protein sequence: CASSFSSGSYNEQFF. The entire variable domain, with the rest obtained from reference TRBV7-3 and TRBJ2-1, is as follows: GAGVSQTPSNKVTEKGKYVELRCDPISGHTALYWYRQSLGQGPEFLIYFQGTGAADDSGLPNDRFFAVRPEGSVSTLKIQRTERGDSAVYLCASSFSSGSYNEQFFGPGTRLTVL.